These 31 T cell receptor beta chains came from one sample sequenced in a study of spatial heterogeneity in lung cancer. This sample's time point: sample taken at primary tumor resection. The study sequenced unsorted whole RNA from tumor, nontumor lung or frozen PBMC. TCRdb processed the 5' RACE reads anew with MiXCR; each CDR3 protein has one entry. Among 80,000 to 95,000 distinct CDR3 sequences listed, over 8.5% were seen once. The sample consisted of PBMCs, taken at surgery. Every receptor here comes from a male donor with early-stage non-small cell lung cancer.

This clonotype has only a few counts. J is TRBJ2-7 and V is TRBV19; 7 bases align to TRBD2. CDR1 LNHDA and CDR2 SQIVND come from the germline V gene (reference sequence). Trimming removed 5 bases from V and 0 bases from J; junction bases left unmatched: 4. The CDR3 covers 14 residues. CDR3 loop: CASSPGTTSYEQYF. CDR3 nucleotides: TGTGCCAGTAGTCCCGGGACTACCTCCTACGAGCAGTACTTC.

This clonotype was observed a few times. This rearrangement joins TRBV29-1 to TRBJ2-3, with 7 bases matching TRBD2. The V and J ends lost 6 bases and 1 base, in that order; junction bases with no gene match: 22. This CDR3 comprises 19 residues. Germline lookup yields CDR1 SQVTM and CDR2 ANQGSEA. In nucleotides, the CDR3 is TGCAGCGTCGCCAACACCGGCGGGGGTCACAAATATCGCACAGATACGCAGTATTTT. Protein product: CSVANTGGGHKYRTDTQYF.

V is TRBV7-2 and J is TRBJ2-2; D uncertain. There are 15 residues in the CDR3. Germline CDR1 reads SGHTA; CDR2 reads FQGNSA. The V end lost 1 base, the J end lost 0 bases, and 6 bases lay between the germline ends. The CDR3 bases are TGTGCCAGCAGCTTAGGCCGGGCGAACACCGGGGAGCTGTTTTTT. Its protein is CASSLGRANTGELFF.

This clonotype was seen a handful of times. J is TRBJ2-6 and V is TRBV7-8, with 10 bases lining up with TRBD2. V dropped 3 bases and J dropped 1; count of bases not matched to a gene: 6. This CDR3 has 18 amino acids. The germline V gene encodes CDR1 SGHVS and CDR2 FQNEAQ. The CDR3 is CASSFPSGSGSGANVLTF. For the CDR3, the DNA is TGTGCCAGCAGCTTCCCTAGCGGGAGTGGGTCTGGGGCCAACGTCCTGACTTTC.

Worth noting for this clonotype: A much bigger clone sits one base away, suggesting this may be a read error. CDR3 protein: CASSQNELEKLFF. In DNA form, the CDR3 reads TGTGCCAGCTCACAAAATGAACTTGAAAAACTGTTTTTT. The chain carries TRBV18 and TRBJ1-4; D gene ambiguous. Germline lookup yields CDR1 KGHSH and CDR2 LQKENI. The CDR3 runs to 13 residues. The V and J ends lost 4 bases and 7 bases respectively, with 10 bases between them.

This clonotype was found many times. The rearrangement joins TRBV18 to TRBJ1-1, with D perhaps matching TRBD1 (5 bases). The CDR3 extends over 14 amino acids. Trimming stripped 3 bases from V and 7 bases from J, with 15 bases between. In germline, CDR1 is KGHSH, CDR2 LQKENI. Written as DNA, the CDR3 is TGTGCCAGCTCACCTTCAGGGCGCGGCGTTGAAGCTTTCTTT. Translation gives CASSPSGRGVEAFF. The complete variable domain, with remaining parts taken from reference TRBV18 and TRBJ1-1, reads NAGVMQNPRHLVRRRGQEARLRCSPMKGHSHVYWYRQLPEEGLKFMVYLQKENIIDESGMPKERFSAEFPKEGPSILRIQQVVRGDSAAYFCASSPSGRGVEAFFGQGTRLTVV.

Many counts were recorded for this clonotype. The J gene is TRBJ1-4, the V gene TRBV3-1; the match to TRBD1 covers 11 bases. This CDR3 has 15 residues. Trimming at V came to 5 bases and at J to 8 bases, leaving 7 bases not matched to a gene. Germline CDR1 is LGHDT and CDR2 is YNNKEL (reference sequence). The CDR3, as DNA: TGTGCCAGCAGCTCTCGGACAGGGGGCAACGAAAAACTGTTTTTT. It encodes CASSSRTGGNEKLFF.

At least ten counts were recorded for this clonotype. The V and J genes are TRBV4-3 and TRBJ2-2, with a weak D call TRBD1 (6 bases). The CDR3 covers 15 residues. Trimming pared 2 bases from V and 4 bases from J, leaving 11 bases between. Germline CDR1 reads LGHNA; CDR2 reads YSLEER. The CDR3 coding sequence is TGCGCCAGCAGCCAAATCGACAGGCGCACCGGGGAGCTGTTTTTT. Amino acid sequence: CASSQIDRRTGELFF.

This clonotype has only a few counts. The chain uses TRBV27 and TRBJ2-2, with D possibly being TRBD1 or TRBD2 (5 bases each). The length of the CDR3 is 13 residues. V shed 5 bases and J shed 6 bases, with 10 bases lying between them. The germline CDR1 and CDR2 sequences are MNHEY and SMNVEV (reference sequence). This chain's CDR3 is CASSPGTAGELFF. CDR3 bases: TGTGCCAGCAGTCCCGGGACCGCCGGGGAGCTGTTTTTT.

The genes are TRBV9 and TRBJ2-1; D is possibly TRBD1 or TRBD2 (6 bases each). CDR1 and CDR2 from the germline V gene are SGDLS and YYNGEE. The CDR3 contains 14 residues. Between the trimmed V and J ends, which lost 3 bases and 6 bases, there was a span of 13 bases. CDR3 bases: TGTGCCAGCAGCGGGACGGGGGCGCGCAATGAGCAGTTCTTC. Amino acids: CASSGTGARNEQFF.

This rearrangement joins TRBV19 to TRBJ1-3; D remains ambiguous. V lost 11 bases and J 3 bases, leaving 11 bases between the germline ends. CDR1 and CDR2 (germline): LNHDA, SQIVND (reference sequence). The CDR3 loop spans 12 amino acids. This chain's CDR3 is CACSRGGNTIYF. The CDR3, as DNA: TGTGCCTGCTCACGCGGTGGAAACACCATATATTTT. The variable domain in full, completed from reference TRBV19 and TRBJ1-3, reads DGGITQSPKYLFRKEGQNVTLSCEQNLNHDAMYWYRQDPGQGLRLIYYSQIVNDFQKGDIAEGYSVSREKKESFPLTVTSAQKNPTAFYLCACSRGGNTIYFGEGSWLTVV.

This clonotype was seen many times. The chain links TRBV5-4 to TRBJ2-4; D is possibly TRBD1 (5 bases). The germline CDR1 and CDR2 sequences are SGHNT and YYREEE (reference sequence). The CDR3 totals 14 residues. The V end was cut by 4 bases, the J end by 5 bases, with 13 bases between. Here the CDR3 DNA reads TGTGCCAGCAGCCCAGGACATAGGGAAAACATTCAGTACTTC. Its translation: CASSPGHRENIQYF.

This clonotype was seen repeatedly, ten times or more. The chain has TRBV19 and TRBJ2-3, with D hard to call. The CDR3 length is 14 residues. Trimming shortened V by 1 base and J by 2 bases, and 7 bases separated the two germline ends. Germline CDR1 is LNHDA and CDR2 is SQIVND (reference sequence). CDR3 DNA sequence: TGTGCCAGTAGTATAGGCCAGTCCACAGATACGCAGTATTTT. Amino acids: CASSIGQSTDTQYF.

The rearrangement links TRBV29-1 to TRBJ1-2; TRBD1 agrees at 8 bases. This CDR3 spans 12 amino acids. Trimming removed 4 bases from V and 8 bases from J; junction bases left unmatched: 6. Germline lookup yields CDR1 SQVTM and CDR2 ANQGSEA. The CDR3 is CSVVPQGEGYTF. As DNA, the CDR3 is TGCAGCGTTGTCCCACAGGGGGAAGGCTACACCTTC.

This clonotype has more than one count but fewer than ten. CDR3 amino acids: CASRTGMIGELFF. The CDR3, as DNA: TGTGCCAGCAGGACAGGGATGATCGGGGAGCTGTTTTTT. The genes are TRBV12-3 or TRBV12-4 and TRBJ2-2; TRBD1 matches at 7 bases. V was clipped by 6 bases and J by 7 bases; unmatched bases: 5. The CDR3 covers 13 residues.

The DNA of the CDR3 is TGCGCCAGCAGCTTGGAGTCAGACACCGGGGAGCTGTTTTTT. It specifies CASSLESDTGELFF. The genes are TRBV5-1 and TRBJ2-2; D gene uncertain. In germline, CDR1 is SGHRS, CDR2 YFSETQ. Trimming removed 0 bases from V and 3 bases from J, with 6 bases in between. The CDR3 runs to 14 residues.

The CDR3 DNA reads TGTGCCAGCAGCTCCGCCGGCACAGGGGGCCAGCCCCAGCATTTT. Protein sequence: CASSSAGTGGQPQHF. V usage is TRBV7-9 and J usage is TRBJ1-5; TRBD1 aligns across 9 bases. With V trimmed by 4 bases and J by 7 bases, 8 bases remained unmatched. The germline V gene has CDR1 SEHNR and CDR2 FQNEAQ (reference sequence). The CDR3 runs 15 residues.

This clonotype was found many times. V and J are TRBV7-9 and TRBJ2-1; D is undetermined. CDR1 is SEHNR, CDR2 FQNEAQ, per germline (reference sequence). Trimming pared 5 bases from V and 7 bases from J, leaving 18 bases between. The CDR3 has 15 amino acids. The CDR3 region has the DNA TGTGCCAGCAGCCGTTGGGTCGGAGAGGCGAATGAGCAGTTCTTC. It translates to CASSRWVGEANEQFF.

This clonotype was detected ten times or more. The chain employs TRBV9 and TRBJ2-2; 13 nucleotides match TRBD2. CDR1 SGDLS and CDR2 YYNGEE come from the germline V gene. The CDR3 extends over 17 amino acids. The V gene end was trimmed by 0 bases and the J gene end by 4 bases; junction bases not matched to a gene: 3. CDR3 amino acids: CASSVGLAGGLTGELFF. Written as DNA, the CDR3 is TGTGCCAGCAGCGTAGGACTAGCGGGAGGTCTCACCGGGGAGCTGTTTTTT.

This clonotype is medium-sized in the sample. The J gene is TRBJ2-5, the V gene TRBV10-3; 8 nucleotides match TRBD1. V was clipped by 10 bases and J by 4 bases; unmatched bases: 5. Germline V gene sequence: CDR1 ENHRY, CDR2 SYGVKD. The CDR3 has 12 residues. The CDR3: CATTDRGETQYF. CDR3 nucleotide sequence: TGTGCCACTACTGACAGGGGAGAGACCCAGTACTTC.

The rearrangement links TRBV5-1 to TRBJ1-4; D is unclear. This CDR3 spans 14 amino acids. Per germline, CDR1 SGHRS and CDR2 YFSETQ. Between the trimmed V and J ends, which lost 4 bases and 5 bases, there was a span of 12 bases. The CDR3 loop is CASSLTTSNEKLFF. The CDR3 DNA follows: TGCGCCAGCAGCCTCACTACCTCAAATGAAAAACTGTTTTTT.

This clonotype was detected ten times or more. The chain combines TRBV28 with TRBJ2-3; 10 bases line up with TRBD2. J gave up 7 bases and V 3 bases, and 1 base lay outside the gene matches. Germline CDR1 reads MDHEN; CDR2 reads SYDVKM. The CDR3 spans 13 residues. The CDR3 region is CASSLTSGYTQYF. CDR3 in DNA: TGTGCCAGCAGTTTGACTAGCGGGTATACGCAGTATTTT.

This clonotype was counted many times. The rearrangement joins TRBV2 to TRBJ2-2, with 11 bases aligning to TRBD2. There are 15 residues in the CDR3. V dropped 8 bases and J dropped 3; count of bases not matched to a gene: 5. From germline, CDR1 is SNHLY and CDR2 FYNNEI. CDR3 nucleotide sequence: TGTGCCAGCCATCTGGGACTAGCGGACACCGGGGAGCTGTTTTTT. This sequence encodes CASHLGLADTGELFF.

V usage is TRBV28 and J usage is TRBJ2-1; no definite D call. Trimming removed 1 base at V and 3 bases at J, with 7 bases between. The CDR3 contains 14 residues. Germline V gene lookup returns CDR1 MDHEN and CDR2 SYDVKM. CDR3 residues: CASSLLQSYNEQFF. Written as DNA, the CDR3 is TGTGCCAGCAGTTTATTACAGAGCTACAATGAGCAGTTCTTC.

This clonotype was observed many times. The chain carries TRBV5-1 and TRBJ2-5; TRBD2 might be the D (5 bases). Trimming took 0 bases from V and 4 from J, leaving 13 bases between them. The CDR3 is made up of 15 amino acids. The germline V gene has CDR1 SGHRS and CDR2 YFSETQ. CDR3 DNA: TGCGCCAGCAGCTTGGCTCGGGGTGTGGTAGAGACCCAGTACTTC. This encodes CASSLARGVVETQYF.

This clonotype was recorded many times. The V call is TRBV20-1, the J call TRBJ1-6; D is perhaps TRBD1 (5 bases). V lost 0 bases and J 7 bases, leaving 22 bases between the germline ends. The CDR3 loop spans 18 amino acids. Germline V CDR1 and CDR2: DFQATT, SNEGSKA (reference sequence). The CDR3 protein is CSARDRGGTLPGNSPLHF. CDR3 nucleotides: TGCAGTGCTAGAGATCGCGGAGGGACGTTGCCGGGGAATTCACCCCTCCACTTT.

This clonotype was counted only a few times. The chain recombines TRBV10-1 with TRBJ2-1; 15 nucleotides agree with TRBD2. The CDR3 is made up of 18 amino acids. With V trimmed by 2 bases and J by 1 base, 3 bases remained unmatched. CDR1 WNHNN and CDR2 SYGVQD come from the germline V gene (reference sequence). In nucleotides, the CDR3 is TGCGCCAGCAGTGAGGCCGGACTAGCGGGAGGGTCCTACAATGAGCAGTTCTTC. Amino acids: CASSEAGLAGGSYNEQFF.

A few counts support this clonotype. This sequence joins TRBV10-2 and TRBJ2-4; possibly TRBD1 or TRBD2 for D (5 bases each). V was trimmed by 4 bases and J by 5 bases, leaving 21 bases between them. The CDR3 loop spans 17 amino acids. Germline CDR1 WSHSY, CDR2 SAAADI. CDR3 in amino acids: CASSGFRDGEYQNIQYF. The CDR3 DNA is TGCGCCAGCAGTGGGTTCCGGGACGGAGAATACCAAAACATTCAGTACTTC.

This clonotype has ten or more counts. The rearrangement uses TRBV24-1 and TRBJ2-2; 9 bases line up with TRBD2. This CDR3 region has 16 residues. Unmatched junction bases numbered 6, after V lost 4 bases and J lost 4 bases. Germline V gene data show CDR1 as KGHDR and CDR2 as SFDVKD. The CDR3 DNA follows: TGTGCCACCAGTGAAACCGGGACTAGCCGCACCGGGGAGCTGTTTTTT. Its translation is CATSETGTSRTGELFF.

This clonotype has at least ten counts. The V and J genes are TRBV7-2 and TRBJ2-2; 8 positions agree with TRBD1. The junction had 3 bases not matched to a gene; V was cut back by 3 bases and J by 6 bases. The germline V gene has CDR1 SGHTA and CDR2 FQGNSA. The CDR3 has 14 residues. CDR3 in amino acids: CASSFQGASGELFF. CDR3 DNA: TGTGCCAGCAGCTTTCAGGGGGCCTCCGGGGAGCTGTTTTTT.

The chain is built from TRBV7-9 and TRBJ1-1, with 8 bases lining up with TRBD1. Per the germline V gene, CDR1 is SEHNR and CDR2 is FQNEAQ (reference sequence). The CDR3 consists of 17 residues. After removal of 3 bases from V and 3 bases from J, the junction contained 12 bases not matched to a gene. The CDR3 spells CASSLFGQGALDTEAFF. The CDR3 bases are TGTGCCAGCAGCTTGTTCGGACAGGGTGCATTAGACACTGAAGCTTTCTTT.